The clone carrying this TCR beta chain was counted ten times or more. Its antigen is not known. This entry belongs to a study of post-analysis software for immune sequencing data. Background on the study: Both relapsing-remitting and secondary progressive multiple sclerosis featured among the disease courses, as did progressive-relapsing multiple sclerosis. Points from the study as a whole: By F measure, samples from a shared preparation batch strongly co-clustered. Compared against controls, patients with multiple sclerosis displayed significantly lower normalized Chao1 diversity.

Presence of unique molecular identifiers characterized the TCR beta cDNA libraries. The T cell input of about 0.9 to 10 million gave about 470,000 cDNA molecules. MiXCR, run by TCRdb on the PCR reads, gives a single entry per CDR3 protein. The sample lists 450,000 to 700,000 distinct CDR3 sequences, around 40% seen once, with approximately 1.7% in the top ten. This clonotype originated in a girl aged 10-17 years with multiple sclerosis. The specimen sequenced was blood.

CDR3 DNA: TGTGCCAGCAGTAGGGTAGCGGAGTACAATGAGCAGTTCTTC. Encoded protein: CASSRVAEYNEQFF. This chain uses TRBV12-3 or TRBV12-4 with TRBJ2-1; a weak D match, TRBD2 (6 bases). Trimming left V 5 bases short and J 4 bases short, with 12 bases between. The CDR3 extends over 14 amino acids.